The entry below gives a single T cell receptor (beta chain) sequence along with its context. This clonotype was seen a few times. The clone's antigen remains unknown. No base quality information exists; no much larger clone differs at one position. Per the germline V gene, MNHNS is the CDR1 and SASEGT is the CDR2. Relative to germline, V is 0 bases shorter and J is 1 base shorter, with 12 bases between their ends. The CDR3 starts with the cysteine, ends with the phenylalanine, and has 16 residues. Just the 48-base CDR3 DNA is kept, in frame starting at base 1. Libraries were constructed by 5' RACE. These reads were obtained on a NextSeq 500. To correct for sequencing error and PCR bias, the TCR library protocol tagged individual cDNA molecules with unique molecular identifiers. Both TCR alpha and beta chains were sequenced, and tight co-correlation was observed between alpha and beta sequence abundances in each sample. Regarding the original processing steps: Decombinator V4 was used to annotate TCR sequences for V gene, J gene and CDR3. TCRs were defined as expanded if a significant change between any two time points was detected under a Poisson model with p below 0.0001. Abundances of TCRs were expressed as counts per million after normalisation to the total number of TCRs sequenced in each sample. MAIT TCRs were defined by TRAV1-2 paired with TRAJ12, TRAJ20 or TRAJ33, and iNKT TCRs by TRAV10 paired with TRAJ18. A search of VDJdb, accessed on 1 November 2021, was run for TCRs annotated to CMV, EBV and SARS-CoV-2, with TCRs annotated for multiple antigens excluded. In-frame beta chains were kept once TCRdb had trimmed the public reads at Q25 with fastp and called clones with MiXCR. Rows are combined by CDR3 protein, so each entry shows the most common genes and DNA. Here the V and J calls rest on TCRdb's processing, not on the authors' analysis. The sample table lists 65,000 to 95,000 distinct CDR3 sequences, approximately 9.1% of them with a count of one. Approximately 5% of the sample belongs to the ten largest clones.

These data belong to a study of early T cells in non-severe SARS-CoV-2 infection (dated by TCRdb to 2020 to 2022). Regarding the study in general: Bulk RNA from unsorted whole blood was used for TCR sequencing, so alpha and beta chains could not be paired. What the research found in general, with its limitations: Matching against VDJdb was skewed toward anti-spike CD8 responses, likely underestimated virus-specific expansions, and missed private and CD4 specificities.

A case-control design nested within a healthcare worker cohort in London, UK, was used, with weekly nasopharyngeal swab PCR tests and blood sampling performed. Healthcare workers were enrolled in the week of the UK lockdown, from 23 to 31 March 2020, and were followed every week for up to roughly 15 weeks. The chain couples TRBV6-1 to TRBJ1-1, and TRBD1 may be the D gene, going by 5 matching bases. The origin of this receptor is an adult who was a healthcare worker with PCR-confirmed SARS-CoV-2 infection or an uninfected control (not recorded which). Sequencing input: whole blood. The CDR3 protein sequence reads: CASSEARQGTNTEAFF. In nucleotides, the sequence is TGTGCCAGCAGTGAAGCGCGTCAGGGAACGAACACTGAAGCTTTCTTT.